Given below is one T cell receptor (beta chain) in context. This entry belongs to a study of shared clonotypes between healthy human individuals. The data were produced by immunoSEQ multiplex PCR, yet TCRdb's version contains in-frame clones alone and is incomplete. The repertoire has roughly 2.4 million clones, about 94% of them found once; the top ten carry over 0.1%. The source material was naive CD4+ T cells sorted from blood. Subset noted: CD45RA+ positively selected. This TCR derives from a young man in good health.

CDR3 region: CASSPREGQGQETQYF. The CDR3 coding sequence is TGTGCCAGCTCACCACGGGAAGGACAAGGCCAAGAGACCCAGTACTTC. The chain couples TRBV18 to TRBJ2-5; D is perhaps TRBD1 (5 bases). CDR3 length: 16 amino acids. Germline CDR1 reads KGHSH; CDR2 reads LQKENI. V was pared by 1 base and J by 1 base, with 13 bases between.